The 7 T cell receptor beta chains below were found in one sample sequenced in a study of blood T cell repertoires in COVID-19. Using immunoSEQ multiplex PCR, the repertoire was profiled, and TCRdb retains in-frame clones only, with some absent. The sample has about 40,000 clones, more than 75% seen once. The sample consisted of peripheral blood. The receptor source for this set is an elderly man with acute or convalescent COVID-19.

The chain employs TRBV18 and TRBJ1-5; 8 bases are a match to TRBD1. Germline V CDR1 and CDR2: KGHSH, LQKENI. The CDR3 is 15 residues long. V trimming: 3 bases; J trimming: 4 bases; junction bases outside the gene matches: 5. The CDR3: CASSPRTGRNQPQHF. The CDR3 DNA is TGTGCCAGCTCACCCAGGACAGGGCGTAATCAGCCCCAGCATTTT.

This chain links TRBV4-1 with TRBJ1-2; unclear D gene. Trimming removed 6 bases from V and 3 bases from J, with 17 bases in between. The CDR3 is made up of 15 amino acids. Germline values: CDR1 MGHRA, CDR2 YSYEKL. DNA for the CDR3: TGCGCCAGCAGGGATGAAGGAGGGTGGGACTATGGCTACACCTTC. Amino acids: CASRDEGGWDYGYTF.

DNA for the CDR3: TGTGCCAGCAGAGCCGGGACTGCGAACACCGGGGAGCTGTTTTTT. This codes for CASRAGTANTGELFF. This chain joins TRBV2 and TRBJ2-2, with a tentative D call TRBD2 (6 bases). In germline, CDR1 is SNHLY, CDR2 FYNNEI. The CDR3 is 15 residues long. The V end was cut by 6 bases, the J end by 0 bases, with 11 bases between.

The chain has TRBV13 and TRBJ2-7; TRBD2 aligns across 12 bases. Germline lookup yields CDR1 PRHDT and CDR2 FYEKMQ (reference sequence). This CDR3 has 15 amino acids. V trimming: 5 bases; J trimming: 7 bases; junction bases outside the gene matches: 9. The CDR3 DNA is TGTGCCAGCAGCGCCCGACTAGCGGGAGCCAGGGAGCAGTACTTC. The encoded protein is CASSARLAGAREQYF.

The rearrangement links TRBV28 to TRBJ1-4; D is unresolved. This CDR3 is built from 13 residues. V shed 10 bases and J shed 0 bases, with 9 bases lying between them. Per germline, CDR1 MDHEN and CDR2 SYDVKM. The CDR3 spells CATYSTTNEKLFF. Written as DNA, the CDR3 is TGTGCCACATACAGTACAACTAATGAAAAACTGTTTTTT. Complete variable domain (other parts from reference TRBV28 and TRBJ1-4): DVKVTQSSRYLVKRTGEKVFLECVQDMDHENMFWYRQDPGLGLRLIYFSYDVKMKEKGDIPEGYSVSREKKERFSLILESASTNQTSMYLCATYSTTNEKLFFGSGTQLSVL.

V and J are TRBV24-1 and TRBJ2-2, with 8 bases fitting TRBD1. The V segment lost 7 bases and the J segment 2 bases; nucleotides outside the gene matches: 8. Germline CDR1 KGHDR, CDR2 SFDVKD. This CDR3 comprises 16 residues. The CDR3 DNA sequence: TGTGCCACCAGGGACGGACAGGGAGGAAACACCGGGGAGCTGTTTTTT. Protein: CATRDGQGGNTGELFF.

In this sample, this clone turned up once. The V and J genes are TRBV12-3 or TRBV12-4 and TRBJ1-1, with D perhaps matching TRBD1 (5 bases). This CDR3 region has 12 residues. Trimming took 4 bases from V and 5 from J, leaving 8 bases between them. The chain's CDR3 is CASSSRGTEAFF. The CDR3 DNA reads as TGTGCCAGCAGTTCACGGGGGACTGAAGCTTTCTTT.